The sequence of this TCR beta chain was determined in a study of T-cell memory formation after mild COVID-19. Study results and limitations: Pre-infection memory held some responding clones, suggesting pre-existing cross-reactive T cells responded.

TCRdb processed the 5' RACE reads anew with MiXCR; each CDR3 protein has one entry. The table has around 250,000 distinct CDR3 sequences, roughly 9.4% seen once. Notes on this clonotype: What it binds is not known.

Source material: PBMCs or a T cell subset sorted from them (not recorded which). The receptor comes from a man aged 18 to 30 who had mild COVID-19 (a few samples of this study predate the infection). Cell type and time point are not known.

CDR3 coding DNA: TGTGCCAGCAGCCTGGGGGGACGGTTTTTGTTCGGCTACACCTTC. Translating gives CASSLGGRFLFGYTF. The V and J genes are TRBV5-6 and TRBJ1-2, with D possibly being TRBD1 (5 bases). Germline loops: CDR1 SGHDT, CDR2 YYEEEE. V shed 4 bases and J shed 8 bases, with 21 bases lying between them. The CDR3 loop spans 15 amino acids.